This T cell receptor beta chain is drawn from a study of T-cell reconstitution after alpha-beta-depleted transplantation in children. Study conclusions and caveats: T-cell numbers and diversity, one year after transplant, stemmed largely from T cells that were newly produced.

This clonotype was found many times. Its specificity is unknown. Unique molecular identifiers tagged the TCRbeta library. TCRdb reanalysed the PCR reads using MiXCR and keeps one entry per CDR3 protein. This table holds 140,000 or so distinct CDR3 sequences, roughly 9% found once. The source of this sequence is a female patient between 2 and 15 years old who had a stem cell transplant for congenital amegakaryocytic thrombocytopenia, so the T cells may come from the graft donor. The sequencing here drew on PBMCs, mostly from graft donor cells, taken 180 days after TCRalphabeta/CD19-depleted stem cell transplant.

The CDR3 is CASSLNGQSTNEAFF. The CDR3, as DNA: TGTGCCAGCAGCCTCAACGGACAGTCCACCAATGAAGCTTTCTTT. The rearrangement uses TRBV5-5 and TRBJ1-1, with D tentatively TRBD1 (6 bases). Germline assignment: CDR1 SGHKS and CDR2 YYEKEE (reference sequence). The germline V and J ends were trimmed by 4 bases and 7 bases, with 20 bases remaining between them. The CDR3 sequence is 15 residues long.